This T cell receptor (beta chain) was sequenced for a study of OX40 agonist ivuxolimab in advanced cancers. Regarding the complete study: Ivuxolimab, which targeted the costimulatory receptor OX40 (CD134), was an agonistic, fully human IgG2 monoclonal antibody. In the dose-escalation cohort, 75% to 85% of patients were male, and the mean age was approximately 60 years with a range of roughly 20 to 80. Intravenous ivuxolimab was administered to patients every 2 weeks at six dose levels: 0.01, 0.1, 0.3, 1.5, 3 and 10 mg/kg. The paper reports the monotherapy dose-escalation portion (N of about 50 patients) of the phase I ivuxolimab trial. Prior anti-PD-1, anti-PD-L1 or anti-CTLA-4 therapy was permitted, and roughly two fifths of dose-escalation patients had received checkpoint inhibitors. Peripheral TCRbeta sequencing aimed to test whether ivuxolimab altered TCR sequence diversity and caused clonal T-cell expansion. Of the approximately 50 dose-escalation patients, hepatocellular carcinoma was present in about 20, melanoma in some 15, renal cell carcinoma in 9 and head and neck cancer in 9. Partial responses were achieved by three dose-escalation patients, of whom one had hepatocellular carcinoma and two had cutaneous melanoma.

In this sample, this clone turned up once. Its antigen is unknown. One base away there is no much larger clone; base qualities are not given. Genomic DNA was isolated from the sorted cells so that the TCRbeta CDR3 region could be sequenced. TCRbeta CDR3 regions were sequenced using the immunoSEQ Assay. Held by TCRdb, this immuneACCESS table contains in-frame sequences only and omits some clones. Under half of the omission traces to an unresolved V gene where checked; the cause of the rest is unknown. For this sample the table gives around 95,000 clones, of which 90% were detected only once. More than 0.15% of the sample rests with the top ten. CDR1 and CDR2, looked up from the germline V gene, are SGHAT and FQNNGV. The V end loses 0 bases and the J end loses 5 bases, and a stretch of 14 bases separates them. Taken from cysteine to phenylalanine, the CDR3 has 15 residues. Solely the CDR3 DNA is kept, with 45 bases framed from the first base.

Patients with a history of autoimmune disease or receiving systemic immunosuppression were excluded from the trial. Peripheral blood for TCR sequencing was collected from all dose cohorts at baseline, on cycle 4 day 1, and on cycle 7 day 1. The samples were drawn from a first-in-human, open-label, multicenter phase I dose-escalation trial of ivuxolimab. Adults with locally advanced or metastatic head and neck squamous cell, hepatocellular, melanoma or renal cell carcinoma were enrolled in the trial. Before TCR sequencing, CD4+ T cells and CD8+ T cells from peripheral blood were sorted into separate populations. Overall study results and their limits: Antigen specificity was not determined for the clonally expanded peripheral T cells. After ivuxolimab, more expanded clones were found on average in CD8+ T cells than in CD4+ T cells. At doses of 0.1 to 3.0 mg/kg, clonal expansion of both CD4+ and CD8+ T cells in blood was seen between baseline and week 6. In the 0.1-3.0 mg/kg groups, partial responders had among the lowest normalized peripheral clonal expansion, particularly in CD8+ T cells. Low levels of normalized T-cell clonal expansion were also seen in some patients who did not respond.

The clonotype originates from an adult with an advanced solid tumor such as melanoma, head and neck, liver or kidney cancer. The sample was CD4+ or CD8+ T cells sorted from blood, taken in a trial of the OX40 agonist ivuxolimab. The receptor chain draws on TRBV11-2 and TRBJ2-7, with the D gene not clear enough to name. In nucleotide form, the sequence is TGTGCCAGCAGCTTAGATCTGGGAAGGTGGGACGAGCAGTACTTC. The translation is CASSLDLGRWDEQYF. When the CDR3 is completed using the reference TRBV11-2 and TRBJ2-7 genes on either side, the full variable domain is EAGVAQSPRYKIIEKRQSVAFWCNPISGHATLYWYQQILGQGPKLLIQFQNNGVVDDSQLPKDRFSAERLKGVDSTLKIQPAKLEDSAVYLCASSLDLGRWDEQYFGPGTRLTVT.